This T cell receptor (beta chain) stems from a study of CD8 T cells in Susac syndrome. An amount of RNA that ranged from roughly 0.5 to 1 ug was reverse transcribed with random hexamers. With immunoSEQ multiplex PCR, TCR beta CDR3 was amplified across 54 Vbeta and 13 Jbeta. One entry per CDR3 protein, called by TCRdb with MiXCR from the immunoSEQ multiplex PCR reads. Seen here are approximately 170,000 distinct CDR3 sequences, about 91% observed once, and the top ten hold more than 0.07%. This clonotype was seen a single time. TCR beta sequences were obtained from blood CD8+ and CD4+ T cells. Controls were age- and sex-matched healthy donors. The CD8+ and CD4+ T cells were isolated magnetically using a negative isolation approach, whereas the TEMRA cells were enriched by FACS. This CDR3 contains 14 residues. Per the germline V gene, CDR1 is SGHTA and CDR2 is FQGNSA. Trimming cost V 4 bases and J 2 bases, with 9 bases left between them.

This TCR came from a human donor in good health. The sequencing input was CD4+ T cells from PBMCs. V usage is TRBV7-2 and J usage is TRBJ1-5; weak D call: TRBD1 (6 bases). The CDR3 nucleotides are TGTGCCAGCAGCTCTAGGGGGGGCAATCAGCCCCAGCATTTT. Protein sequence: CASSSRGGNQPQHF.